Each of the 10 T cell receptor beta chains below was sequenced from the same sample in a study of radiotherapy plus CTLA-4 blockade in lung cancer. Only in-frame clones appear in the TCRdb table, and some are missing; sequencing was by immunoSEQ multiplex PCR. The data show about 120,000 clones, with around 75% seen just once and approximately 4.7% held by the top ten. The source was peripheral blood, collected from a patient treated with radiotherapy plus ipilimumab. Receptor source: a human donor with non-small cell lung cancer who had a partial response to radiotherapy plus ipilimumab.

The genes are TRBV18 and TRBJ1-2; D unresolved. The CDR3 has 13 residues. The germline V and J ends were trimmed by 0 bases and 8 bases, with 10 bases remaining between them. The germline CDR1 and CDR2 sequences are KGHSH and LQKENI. CDR3 DNA sequence: TGTGCCAGCTCACCACCGAGGTGGAGCGGCTACACCTTC. This translates into CASSPPRWSGYTF.

The chain employs TRBV7-3 and TRBJ2-3; 7 nucleotides match TRBD2. This CDR3 is built from 16 residues. V dropped 5 bases and J dropped 2; count of bases not matched to a gene: 10. CDR1 and CDR2 (germline): SGHTA, FQGTGA. The CDR3: CASSPTGGSSTDTQYF. DNA for the CDR3: TGTGCCAGCAGCCCCACGGGAGGCAGTTCCACAGATACGCAGTATTTT.

V and J are TRBV5-1 and TRBJ1-1, with no clear D. Trimming took 5 bases from V and 6 from J, leaving 14 bases between them. Germline CDR1 SGHRS, CDR2 YFSETQ. The CDR3 covers 13 residues. The chain's CDR3 is CASSEVSSPEAFF. CDR3 nucleotides: TGCGCCAGCAGTGAGGTGTCGTCCCCTGAAGCTTTCTTT.

The chain combines TRBV10-3 with TRBJ2-1, with a tentative D call TRBD1 (6 bases). V gave up 2 bases and J gave up 4 bases, with 6 bases separating them. This CDR3 has 13 residues. Germline-derived CDR1 and CDR2 are ENHRY and SYGVKD. CDR3 bases: TGTGCCATCAGTGAGGGACAGTACAATGAGCAGTTCTTC. Translating it yields CAISEGQYNEQFF.

The chain has TRBV7-2 and TRBJ2-7; tentative D call: TRBD2 (7 bases). Germline CDR1 is SGHTA and CDR2 is FQGNSA. This CDR3 has 16 amino acids. The V end was cut by 7 bases, the J end by 1 base, with 20 bases between. The CDR3 reads CASTLRGGALSYEQYF. The CDR3 DNA reads TGTGCCAGCACCCTAAGGGGGGGGGCTCTATCCTACGAGCAGTACTTC.

This clone appeared a few times. This rearrangement joins TRBV5-8 to TRBJ2-1; TRBD2 agrees at 12 bases. Germline CDR1 reads SGHTS; CDR2 reads YDEGEE. Germline trimming cut 3 bases from V and 7 bases from J; bases unmatched to any gene: 8. The CDR3 runs 16 residues. DNA for the CDR3: TGTGCCAGCAGCTATACTACTCTAGCGGGAGGGAATGAGCAGTTCTTC. Translating it yields CASSYTTLAGGNEQFF.

This clone came up a few times. The identical CDR3 is also encoded by other nucleotide sequences in the sample. V usage is TRBV7-2 and J usage is TRBJ1-5; D unresolved. The CDR3 loop spans 14 amino acids. Trimming took off 2 bases at V and 3 bases at J, with 8 bases between the two ends. The germline V gene has CDR1 SGHTA and CDR2 FQGNSA. CDR3 sequence (DNA): TGTGCCAGCAGCTTACTGGGCCCCAATCAGCCCCAGCATTTT. Translation gives CASSLLGPNQPQHF. Based on the CDR3 plus reference TRBV7-2 and TRBJ1-5, the full variable domain is GAGVSQSPSNKVTEKGKDVELRCDPISGHTALYWYRQSLGQGLEFLIYFQGNSAPDKSGLPSDRFSAERTGGSVSTLTIQRTQQEDSAVYLCASSLLGPNQPQHFGDGTRLSIL.

The sample holds one count of this clone. The rearrangement links TRBV30 to TRBJ2-3, with D possibly being TRBD2 (6 bases). From germline, CDR1 is GTSNPN and CDR2 SVGIG (reference sequence). Trimming removed 0 bases at V and 4 bases at J, with 8 bases between. The CDR3 is made up of 13 amino acids. Here the CDR3 DNA reads TGTGCCTGGAGTGTGCCGGGGGCAGATACGCAGTATTTT. Its translation is CAWSVPGADTQYF. The whole variable domain, filled in from reference TRBV30 and TRBJ2-3, reads SQTIHQWPATLVQPVGSPLSLECTVEGTSNPNLYWYRQAAGRGLQLLFYSVGIGQISSEVPQNLSASRPQDRQFILSSKKLLLSDSGFYLCAWSVPGADTQYFGPGTRLTVL.

This sequence joins TRBV6-1 and TRBJ2-1; a possible D gene is TRBD2 (5 bases). The CDR3 length is 16 residues. Trimming took off 0 bases at V and 1 base at J, with 10 bases between the two ends. Germline V gives CDR1 MNHNS, CDR2 SASEGT. CDR3 sequence (DNA): TGTGCCAGCAGTGAAGCGCAACTAGGTTCCTACAATGAGCAGTTCTTC. It specifies CASSEAQLGSYNEQFF.

CDR3 bases: TGTGCCAGCAGAATCGACAGGGGTGGAGGTGGCTACACCTTC. Amino acid sequence: CASRIDRGGGGYTF. The genes are TRBV28 and TRBJ1-2, with 8 bases that match TRBD1. J lost 7 bases, V lost 6 bases, and 10 bases had no gene match. The CDR3 is 14 amino acids. Germline assignment: CDR1 MDHEN and CDR2 SYDVKM.